One sample yielded the 21 T cell receptor beta chains listed below, sequenced in a study of PD-L1 blockade in urothelial cancer. Using immunoSEQ multiplex PCR, the repertoire was profiled, and TCRdb retains in-frame clones only, with some absent. The sample lists tens of thousands of clones; around 90% were seen once. Time point of the sample: pretreatment peripheral blood. Sequences were derived from PBMCs, sampled around atezolizumab (anti-PD-L1) treatment. The receptors stem from a woman aged 80 or older with urothelial cancer.

This sequence joins TRBV6-5 and TRBJ2-3, with TRBD1 matching 8 bases. CDR3 length: 15 residues. The junction had 5 bases not matched to a gene; V was cut back by 2 bases and J by 4 bases. In germline, CDR1 is MNHEY, CDR2 SVGAGI. The CDR3 loop reads CASSYPGTGSDTQYF. In DNA form, the CDR3 reads TGTGCCAGCAGTTACCCAGGGACAGGCTCAGATACGCAGTATTTT.

The rearrangement joins TRBV29-1 to TRBJ2-7, with TRBD2 as a possible D gene (6 bases). Germline loops: CDR1 SQVTM, CDR2 ANQGSEA. V gave up 6 bases and J gave up 3 bases, with 12 bases separating them. The CDR3 has 12 residues. The CDR3 loop is CSVAEGRYEQYF. CDR3 nucleotide sequence: TGCAGCGTGGCGGAGGGCCGCTACGAGCAGTACTTC.

The gene calls are TRBV27 and TRBJ1-5, with D hard to call. The germline gives CDR1 MNHEY, CDR2 SMNVEV (reference sequence). The CDR3 length is 13 residues. V was clipped by 8 bases and J by 0 bases, with 8 bases between them. CDR3: CASGRYSNQPQHF. For the CDR3, the DNA is TGTGCCAGCGGCCGATATAGCAATCAGCCCCAGCATTTT.

This chain joins TRBV11-2 and TRBJ1-1, with TRBD1 matching over 7 bases. After removal of 6 bases from V and 4 bases from J, the junction contained 8 bases not matched to a gene. This CDR3 has 14 amino acids. From germline, CDR1 is SGHAT and CDR2 FQNNGV. The CDR3 is CASSRQGSGTEAFF. The CDR3, as DNA: TGTGCCAGCAGTAGACAGGGATCGGGCACTGAAGCTTTCTTT.

The CDR3 nucleotides are TGTGCCAGTAGTATACAGTCCTCTGGCACAGATACGCAGTATTTT. Amino acids: CASSIQSSGTDTQYF. This chain uses TRBV19 with TRBJ2-3; D remains ambiguous. The CDR3 is made up of 15 amino acids. Germline V gene data show CDR1 as LNHDA and CDR2 as SQIVND (reference sequence). V lost 2 bases and J 1 base, leaving 10 bases between the germline ends.

The chain couples TRBV27 to TRBJ1-2, with 9 bases lining up with TRBD1. Germline trimming cut 6 bases from V and 4 bases from J; bases unmatched to any gene: 18. The germline V gene has CDR1 MNHEY and CDR2 SMNVEV (reference sequence). This CDR3 has 18 residues. The DNA for the CDR3 is TGTGCCAGCAGCTTAACTCGTCCGGGACAGGGATCACCCTATGGCTACACCTTC. Translated: CASSLTRPGQGSPYGYTF.

The rearrangement joins TRBV18 to TRBJ1-2; TRBD1 aligns across 7 bases. The CDR3 is made up of 16 amino acids. Germline trimming cut 3 bases from V and 4 bases from J; bases unmatched to any gene: 11. Germline assignment: CDR1 KGHSH and CDR2 LQKENI. CDR3 loop: CASSPLGGGEGYGYTF. The CDR3 DNA follows: TGTGCCAGCTCACCCCTCGGAGGGGGCGAGGGCTATGGCTACACCTTC.

The chain joins TRBV2 to TRBJ2-3; 7 bases line up with TRBD1. The V gene's germline CDR1 is SNHLY and CDR2 FYNNEI. V was pared by 6 bases and J by 0 bases, with 3 bases of the junction left unmatched. The CDR3 is 14 residues long. The CDR3 DNA follows: TGTGCCAGCAGAAGGGACAGTAGCACAGATACGCAGTATTTT. This codes for CASRRDSSTDTQYF.

The chain links TRBV6-5 to TRBJ2-7; 9 nucleotides align to TRBD2. The CDR3 covers 13 residues. V was clipped by 7 bases and J by 3 bases; unmatched bases: 4. Germline loops: CDR1 MNHEY, CDR2 SVGAGI. The CDR3 nucleotides are TGTGCCAGCAAGTCGACTAGCGGCTACGAGCAGTACTTC. Translated: CASKSTSGYEQYF.

This chain uses TRBV7-3 with TRBJ1-1; 9 nucleotides agree with TRBD1. CDR3 length equals 14 residues. Germline assignment: CDR1 SGHTA and CDR2 FQGTGA. J lost 8 bases, V lost 5 bases, and 9 bases had no gene match. CDR3 nucleotides: TGTGCCAGCAGCACGACAGGGGGGTCAGCCGAAGCTTTCTTT. It is translated as CASSTTGGSAEAFF.

The gene calls are TRBV5-4 and TRBJ2-1; 13 nucleotides agree with TRBD2. This CDR3 has 16 amino acids. J was trimmed by 6 bases and V by 5 bases; bases with no gene match: 8. Germline V gives CDR1 SGHNT, CDR2 YYREEE (reference sequence). The CDR3: CASSRRTSGSANEQFF. The CDR3 nucleotides are TGTGCCAGCAGTCGACGGACTAGCGGGAGTGCCAATGAGCAGTTCTTC. The full variable domain, rest sourced from reference TRBV5-4 and TRBJ2-1, is ETGVTQSPTHLIKTRGQQVTLRCSSQSGHNTVSWYQQALGQGPQFIFQYYREEENGRGNFPPRFSGLQFPNYSSELNVNALELDDSALYLCASSRRTSGSANEQFFGPGTRLTVL.

V is TRBV5-6 and J is TRBJ2-7, with D perhaps TRBD2 (5 bases). The V and J ends lost 3 bases and 3 bases respectively, with 10 bases between them. This CDR3 spans 13 amino acids. Germline-derived CDR1 and CDR2 are SGHDT and YYEEEE. CDR3 sequence: CASSWSGFYEQYF. CDR3 nucleotide sequence: TGTGCCAGCAGCTGGTCGGGATTCTACGAGCAGTACTTC.

V usage is TRBV7-8 and J usage is TRBJ2-1; 11 positions agree with TRBD1. Germline assignment: CDR1 SGHVS and CDR2 FQNEAQ. CDR3 length: 14 amino acids. The J segment lost 10 bases and the V segment lost 5 bases, leaving 7 bases of the junction unmatched. The CDR3 protein is CASSLGQGASEQFF. As DNA, the CDR3 is TGTGCCAGCAGCCTTGGACAGGGGGCAAGCGAGCAGTTCTTC.

V and J are TRBV5-1 and TRBJ1-4; D gene unclear. Per germline, CDR1 SGHRS and CDR2 YFSETQ. V was clipped by 1 base and J by 0 bases, with 7 bases between them. This CDR3 contains 15 residues. The CDR3 DNA is TGCGCCAGCAGCTTGTGGGGAGCAACTAATGAAAAACTGTTTTTT. This gives the protein CASSLWGATNEKLFF.

The J gene is TRBJ1-1, the V gene TRBV9; D may be TRBD1 (5 bases). The CDR3 has 15 amino acids. V was shortened by 0 bases and J by 4 bases, with 13 bases between the two germline ends. Germline V gene sequence: CDR1 SGDLS, CDR2 YYNGEE. The CDR3 DNA follows: TGTGCCAGCAGCGTAGTCCCAGGGATGGGCACTGAAGCTTTCTTT. Translated, it gives CASSVVPGMGTEAFF.

V is TRBV27 and J is TRBJ1-1; 10 bases line up with TRBD1. Losses at the gene ends were 6 bases for V and 4 bases for J; bases not matched to a gene: 8. The CDR3 runs 15 residues. Germline assignment: CDR1 MNHEY and CDR2 SMNVEV (reference sequence). CDR3 nucleotide sequence: TGTGCCAGCAGCGGGACAGGGGCGGGGGGCACTGAAGCTTTCTTT. It specifies CASSGTGAGGTEAFF.

The V call is TRBV11-3, the J call TRBJ2-1; TRBD2 agrees at 8 bases. Germline V CDR1 and CDR2: SGHNT, YENEEA. V shed 5 bases and J 8 bases; nucleotides not matched to a gene: 8. CDR3 size: 14 residues. CDR3 sequence (DNA): TGTGCCAGCAGCCGGGAGGGGGAGCGGGATGAGCAGTTCTTC. Its protein is CASSREGERDEQFF.

This clone was recorded a few times. The rearrangement joins TRBV19 to TRBJ1-5, with D tentatively TRBD1 (5 bases). The CDR3 sequence is 15 residues long. CDR1 and CDR2 (germline): LNHDA, SQIVND (reference sequence). Trimming took off 2 bases at V and 9 bases at J, with 17 bases between the two ends. CDR3 sequence: CASSIIGVGDRPQHF. As DNA, the CDR3 is TGTGCCAGTAGTATAATAGGGGTTGGGGATAGGCCCCAGCATTTT.

The chain couples TRBV4-2 to TRBJ2-7; TRBD1 agrees at 8 bases. The CDR3 length is 14 residues. The V gene end was trimmed by 5 bases and the J gene end by 2 bases; junction bases not matched to a gene: 5. Germline-derived CDR1 and CDR2 are LGHNA and YNFKEQ. CDR3 DNA sequence: TGTGCCAGCAGCGAAGGACAGGGCGCCTACGAGCAGTACTTC. Translated, it gives CASSEGQGAYEQYF.

This chain links TRBV5-1 with TRBJ2-7; TRBD1 agrees at 8 bases. CDR3 length: 14 amino acids. V shed 4 bases and J 4 bases; nucleotides not matched to a gene: 7. Germline V gene lookup returns CDR1 SGHRS and CDR2 YFSETQ. The CDR3 region has the DNA TGCGCCAGCAGCCCGACAGGGGTGGGATACGAGCAGTACTTC. Protein product: CASSPTGVGYEQYF.

The rearrangement joins TRBV9 to TRBJ2-2; tentative D call: TRBD1 (5 bases). CDR3 size: 15 residues. CDR1 and CDR2 from the germline V gene are SGDLS and YYNGEE. With 4 bases removed from V and 2 bases from J, the gap between germline ends came to 12 bases. The CDR3 protein is CASSRNRLNTGELFF. Written as DNA, the CDR3 is TGTGCCAGCAGCCGGAACAGGCTTAACACCGGGGAGCTGTTTTTT.